This T cell receptor (beta chain) was obtained from a study of shared clonotypes between healthy human individuals. On the study more broadly: Donors consisted of a couple of women and a few men between 18 and 49.

Study outcomes and limitations: The naive CD4 repertoires of four donors were compared, and roughly 5% of clonotypes were shared. Estimated richness was generally greater in naive than memory subsets. Blood was the sole source, and tissue repertoires probably differ.

Some clones are missing from TCRdb's copy, which holds only in-frame ones; the method was immunoSEQ multiplex PCR. Of about 2.5 million clones in the sample, 92% were seen once. Comments on this clone: Its target is unknown.

V was clipped by 3 bases and J by 0 bases, with 9 bases between them. Germline loops: CDR1 MNHEY, CDR2 SVGAGI. The CDR3 runs 15 residues. The origin of this receptor is a young man in good health. Some clones in this sample may be carry-over from other donors' samples. The sequenced sample was naive CD4+ T cells from PBMCs. The subset denotes: CD45RA+ positively selected. V is TRBV6-5 and J is TRBJ1-5; the D is unclear. The CDR3 DNA sequence: TGTGCCAGCAGTTATTCAGCCGCTAGCAATCAGCCCCAGCATTTT. Translated, it gives CASSYSAASNQPQHF.